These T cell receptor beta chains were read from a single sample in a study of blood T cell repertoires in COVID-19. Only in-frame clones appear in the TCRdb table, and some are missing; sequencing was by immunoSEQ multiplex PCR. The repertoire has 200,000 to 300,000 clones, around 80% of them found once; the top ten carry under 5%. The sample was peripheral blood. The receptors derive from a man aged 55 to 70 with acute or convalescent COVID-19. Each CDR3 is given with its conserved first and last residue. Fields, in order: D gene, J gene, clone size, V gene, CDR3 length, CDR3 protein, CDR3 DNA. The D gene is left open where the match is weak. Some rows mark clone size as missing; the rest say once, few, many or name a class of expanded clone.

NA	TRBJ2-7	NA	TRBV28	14	CATLRDTSSYEQYF	TGTGCCACCCTCCGGGACACTAGCTCCTACGAGCAGTACTTC
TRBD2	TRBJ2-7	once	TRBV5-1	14	CATSGGGGANEQYF	TGCGCCACCTCTGGGGGCGGGGGGGCCAACGAGCAGTACTTC
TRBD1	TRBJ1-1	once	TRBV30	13	CACSRQGNTEAFF	TGTGCCTGCTCCCGACAGGGGAACACTGAAGCTTTCTTT
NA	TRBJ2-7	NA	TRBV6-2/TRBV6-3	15	CASSPIPSVGEEQYF	TGTGCCAGCAGCCCGATACCGTCAGTAGGAGAAGAGCAGTACTTC
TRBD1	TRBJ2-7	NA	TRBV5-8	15	CASSLVQGVFYEQYF	TGTGCCAGCAGCTTGGTACAGGGGGTATTCTACGAGCAGTACTTC
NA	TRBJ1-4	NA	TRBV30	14	CAWSPGTSDEKLFF	TGTGCCTGGAGCCCCGGGACAAGTGATGAAAAACTGTTTTTT
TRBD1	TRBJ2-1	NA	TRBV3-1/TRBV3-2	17	CASSREGGRSSYNEQFF	TGTGCCAGCAGCCGGGAAGGGGGCCGAAGCTCCTACAATGAGCAGTTCTTC
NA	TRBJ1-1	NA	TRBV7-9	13	CASSQDSNTEAFF	TGTGCCAGCAGCCAAGACAGTAACACTGAAGCTTTCTTT
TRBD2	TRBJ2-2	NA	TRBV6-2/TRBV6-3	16	CASSYLASGNTGELFF	TGTGCCAGCAGTTACCTAGCTAGCGGCAACACCGGGGAGCTGTTTTTT
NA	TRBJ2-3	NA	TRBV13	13	CASSSSLEDTQYF	TGTGCCAGCAGCTCTAGCCTCGAAGATACGCAGTATTTT
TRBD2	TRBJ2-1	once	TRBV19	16	CASSMGLAGGRNEQFF	TGTGCCAGTAGTATGGGACTAGCGGGGGGGCGCAATGAGCAGTTCTTC
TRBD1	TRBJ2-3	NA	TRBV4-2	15	CASSQDRGRTDTQYF	TGTGCCAGCAGCCAAGACAGGGGGCGCACAGATACGCAGTATTTT
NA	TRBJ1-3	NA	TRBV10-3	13	CAIRADSGNTIYF	TGTGCCATCAGGGCGGACTCTGGAAACACCATATATTTT
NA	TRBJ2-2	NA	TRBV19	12	CASSMVAGELFF	TGTGCCAGTAGTATGGTAGCCGGGGAGCTGTTTTTT
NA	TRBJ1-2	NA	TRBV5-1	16	CASALRRRPEGDGYTF	TGCGCCAGCGCGCTCCGGCGCCGTCCGGAAGGAGATGGCTACACCTTC
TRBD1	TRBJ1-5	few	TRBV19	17	CASSMGWTGGFDQPQHF	TGTGCCAGTAGTATGGGCTGGACAGGGGGCTTCGATCAGCCCCAGCATTTT
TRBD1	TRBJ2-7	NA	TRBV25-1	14	CASSDWDRGYEQYF	TGTGCCAGCAGTGATTGGGACAGGGGTTACGAGCAGTACTTC
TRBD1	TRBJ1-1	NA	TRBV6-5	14	CASSYRTGGTEAFF	TGTGCCAGCAGTTACAGGACAGGGGGCACTGAAGCTTTCTTT
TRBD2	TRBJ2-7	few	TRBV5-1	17	CASSLSSGGHATYEQYF	TGCGCCAGCAGCTTGTCTAGCGGGGGCCACGCTACCTACGAGCAGTACTTC
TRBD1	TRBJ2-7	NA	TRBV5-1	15	CASSLLGQGAYEQYF	TGCGCCAGCAGCTTGTTGGGACAGGGGGCCTACGAGCAGTACTTC
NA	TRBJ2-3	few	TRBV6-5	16	CASSYSEAGYTDTQYF	TGTGCCAGCAGTTACTCGGAAGCAGGGTACACAGATACGCAGTATTTT
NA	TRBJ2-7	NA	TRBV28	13	CASKSGWWNEQYF	TGTGCCAGCAAGTCGGGGTGGTGGAACGAGCAGTACTTC
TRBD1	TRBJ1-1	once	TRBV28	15	CASSSAGTGRTEAFF	TGTGCCAGCAGTTCCGCCGGGACAGGGCGGACTGAAGCTTTCTTT
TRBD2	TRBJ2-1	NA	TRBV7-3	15	CASSPGTSGLNEQFF	TGTGCCAGCAGTCCCGGGACTAGCGGTTTAAATGAGCAGTTCTTC
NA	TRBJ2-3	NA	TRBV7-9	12	CASSTETATQYF	TGTGCCAGCAGCACAGAGACGGCAACGCAGTATTTT
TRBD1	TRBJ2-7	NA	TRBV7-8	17	CASSLVGRGLRNYEQYF	TGTGCCAGCAGCTTAGTCGGCAGGGGGCTTAGGAACTACGAGCAGTACTTC
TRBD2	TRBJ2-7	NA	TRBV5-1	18	CASTPGTSGRALLYEQYF	TGCGCCAGCACGCCCGGGACTAGCGGGAGGGCCCTCCTTTACGAGCAGTACTTC
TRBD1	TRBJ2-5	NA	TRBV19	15	CASTRGTGGLQTQYF	TGTGCCAGTACCAGGGGGACAGGGGGGCTCCAGACCCAGTACTTC
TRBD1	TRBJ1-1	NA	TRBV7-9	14	CASSKDRGDTEAFF	TGTGCCAGCAGCAAGGACAGGGGTGACACTGAAGCTTTCTTT
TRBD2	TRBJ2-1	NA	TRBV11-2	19	CASSPLVLAGAAFRNEQFF	TGTGCCAGCAGCCCCCTCGTCCTAGCGGGGGCCGCTTTCCGAAATGAGCAGTTCTTC
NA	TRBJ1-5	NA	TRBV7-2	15	CASSLSGQGWQPQHF	TGTGCCAGCAGTCTTAGTGGGCAGGGTTGGCAGCCCCAGCATTTT
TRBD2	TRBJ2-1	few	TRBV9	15	CASSFELAGPNEQFF	TGTGCCAGCAGCTTCGAGCTAGCGGGGCCCAATGAGCAGTTCTTC
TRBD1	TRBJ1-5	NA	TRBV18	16	CASSLFPRDRRQPQHF	TGTGCCAGCTCATTATTCCCAAGGGACAGACGTCAGCCCCAGCATTTT
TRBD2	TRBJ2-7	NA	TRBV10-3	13	CAIKLAGGNEQYF	TGTGCCATCAAGCTAGCGGGAGGTAACGAGCAGTACTTC
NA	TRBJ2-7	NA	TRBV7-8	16	CASREGSGPIGYEQYF	TGTGCCAGCAGAGAGGGTAGCGGCCCTATAGGGTACGAGCAGTACTTC
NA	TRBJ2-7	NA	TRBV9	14	CASSANAPYYEQYF	TGTGCCAGCAGTGCGAATGCGCCTTACTACGAGCAGTACTTC
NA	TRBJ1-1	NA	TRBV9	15	CASSVATEGNTEAFF	TGTGCCAGCAGCGTAGCTACGGAGGGGAACACTGAAGCTTTCTTT
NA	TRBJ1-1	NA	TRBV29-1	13	CSGRASKNTEAFF	TGCAGCGGCAGGGCGAGTAAGAACACTGAAGCTTTCTTT
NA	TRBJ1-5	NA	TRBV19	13	CASWGAPNQPQHF	TGTGCCAGTTGGGGCGCCCCCAATCAGCCCCAGCATTTT
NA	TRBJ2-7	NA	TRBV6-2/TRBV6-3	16	CASSYGERAYSYEQYF	TGTGCCAGCAGTTACGGGGAGCGGGCCTACTCCTACGAGCAGTACTTC
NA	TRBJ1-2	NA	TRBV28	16	CASRYGWRAGNYGYTF	TGTGCCAGCAGATACGGGTGGCGGGCGGGTAACTATGGCTACACCTTC
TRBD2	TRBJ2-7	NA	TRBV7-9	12	CASGLVDFEQYF	TGTGCCAGCGGACTAGTTGACTTCGAGCAGTACTTC
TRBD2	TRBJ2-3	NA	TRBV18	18	CASSTRLAGGSSTDTQYF	TGTGCCAGCTCAACTCGACTAGCGGGAGGATCTAGCACAGATACGCAGTATTTT
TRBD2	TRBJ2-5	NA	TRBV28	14	CASNSGRARETQYF	TGTGCCAGCAATTCCGGGAGGGCCCGCGAGACCCAGTACTTC
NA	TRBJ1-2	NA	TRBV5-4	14	CASSLAWGGLGYTF	TGTGCCAGCAGCTTGGCCTGGGGAGGGCTTGGCTACACCTTC
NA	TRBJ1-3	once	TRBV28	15	CASSLATGSGNTIYF	TGTGCCAGCAGTTTAGCCACGGGCTCTGGAAACACCATATATTTT
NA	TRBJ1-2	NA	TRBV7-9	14	CASSPDRLTYGYTF	TGTGCCAGCAGCCCGGACAGATTAACCTATGGCTACACCTTC
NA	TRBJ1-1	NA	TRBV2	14	CASQYLSSDTEAFF	TGTGCCAGCCAATACCTCTCTTCAGACACTGAAGCTTTCTTT
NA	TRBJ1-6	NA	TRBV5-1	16	CASSSIVQGLGSPLHF	TGCGCCAGCAGCTCTATTGTACAGGGCTTAGGATCACCCCTCCACTTT
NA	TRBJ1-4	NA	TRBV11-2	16	CASSLGGRALNEKLFF	TGTGCCAGCAGCTTAGGGGGCAGGGCCCTAAATGAAAAACTGTTTTTT
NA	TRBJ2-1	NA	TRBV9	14	CASSVVTGSGEQFF	TGTGCCAGCAGCGTAGTAACGGGGAGTGGAGAGCAGTTCTTC
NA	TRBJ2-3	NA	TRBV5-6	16	CASSLARAGAADTQYF	TGTGCCAGCAGCTTGGCCCGTGCTGGGGCCGCAGATACGCAGTATTTT
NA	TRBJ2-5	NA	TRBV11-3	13	CASSLGGKETQYF	TGTGCCAGCAGCTTAGGCGGAAAAGAGACCCAGTACTTC
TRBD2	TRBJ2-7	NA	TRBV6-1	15	CASSELAGGFYEQYF	TGTGCCAGCAGTGAACTAGCGGGAGGGTTTTACGAGCAGTACTTC
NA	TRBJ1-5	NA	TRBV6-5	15	CASSPGQYSNQPQHF	TGTGCCAGCAGCCCCGGACAATATAGCAATCAGCCCCAGCATTTT
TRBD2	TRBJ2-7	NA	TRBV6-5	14	CASSKSGGGGEQYF	TGTGCCAGCAGTAAATCGGGAGGCGGGGGCGAGCAGTACTTC
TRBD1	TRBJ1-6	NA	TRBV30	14	CAWSRDRGLSPLHF	TGTGCCTGGAGCAGAGACAGGGGGCTTTCACCCCTCCACTTT